What follows describes a single T cell receptor (beta chain). The antigen is undetermined. Clones were sequenced by immunoSEQ multiplex PCR, and TCRdb holds only the in-frame ones, with some missing. In the table there are about 140,000 clones, 88% of which are singletons. The donors were members of the validation cohort comprising roughly 130 subjects, separate from the roughly 680-subject first cohort. The CDR3 contains 15 residues. Germline values: CDR1 SNHLY, CDR2 FYNNEI. The V end was cut by 7 bases, the J end by 2 bases, with 18 bases between. The data stem from a study of cytomegalovirus exposure and HLA in healthy donors. Study summary: The 120 or so validation repertoires were reported in a later analysis to have been generated on the same platform as the roughly 700 first-cohort repertoires. Study conclusions and caveats: Cytomegalovirus association was listed for 150 or so TCR beta chains. Confirmation was obtained in vitro that three CMV-associated chains are specific for CMV antigens.

The TCR originated in a woman between 18 and 30 years old in good health and CMV-seropositive. The chain uses TRBV2 and TRBJ2-7, with D tentatively TRBD2 (5 bases). Input material: PBMCs. The CDR3 DNA reads as TGTGCCAGCAAACGAGACGGGATCGTTGCCTACGAGCAGTACTTC. Translating gives CASKRDGIVAYEQYF.